These 8 T cell receptor beta chains share one sample of origin, sequenced in a study of a mutant IDH1 vaccine in newly diagnosed glioma. The time point was: baseline, week 1 (first vaccination visit). Treatment of the sample: pre-vaccination baseline after standard-of-care therapy. The protocol was immunoSEQ multiplex PCR, while the TCRdb copy is restricted to in-frame clones and leaves out a portion. The top ten hold under 8% of the sample, which has about 92,000 clones, 80% to 90% seen once. The sample consisted of PBMCs, taken from a glioma patient treated with radiotherapy, temozolomide or both. These receptors were obtained from a woman aged 50 to 60 with glioma.

V is TRBV7-9 and J is TRBJ1-6; D possibly corresponds to TRBD1 (6 bases). Germline assignment: CDR1 SEHNR and CDR2 FQNEAQ (reference sequence). The CDR3 spans 17 residues. Trimming removed 4 bases at V and 8 bases at J, with 21 bases between. The CDR3 sequence is CASSSRPGAPLDSPLHF. As DNA, the CDR3 is TGTGCCAGCAGCTCCCGCCCAGGGGCTCCTTTGGATTCACCCCTCCACTTT. Looking up the rest from reference TRBV7-9 and TRBJ1-6 gives the full variable domain: DTGVSQNPRHKITKRGQNVTFRCDPISEHNRLYWYRQTLGQGPEFLTYFQNEAQLEKSRLLSDRFSAERPKGSFSTLEIQRTEQGDSAMYLCASSSRPGAPLDSPLHFGNGTRLTVT.

This chain joins TRBV2 and TRBJ1-6, with D possibly TRBD1 on 5 matching bases. V was trimmed by 6 bases and J by 2 bases, leaving 17 bases between them. Germline CDR1 SNHLY, CDR2 FYNNEI. The CDR3 spans 17 residues. In nucleotides, the CDR3 is TGTGCCAGCAGAGAACGGGGGAGAGGGGCCTATAATTCACCCCTCCACTTT. Translating gives CASRERGRGAYNSPLHF.

The gene calls are TRBV7-8 and TRBJ2-3; 11 nucleotides line up with TRBD2. This CDR3 spans 15 amino acids. Looked up from germline, CDR1 is SGHVS and CDR2 is FQNEAQ. V trimming: 3 bases; J trimming: 5 bases; junction bases outside the gene matches: 4. CDR3 coding DNA: TGTGCCAGCAGCTTCCAAGGGACTAGCGGAGATACGCAGTATTTT. Protein product: CASSFQGTSGDTQYF.

V and J are TRBV7-2 and TRBJ2-3, with D hard to call. Looked up from germline, CDR1 is SGHTA and CDR2 is FQGNSA. V lost 1 base and J 3 bases, leaving 8 bases between the germline ends. The CDR3 totals 14 residues. This chain's CDR3 is CASSLGLVTDTQYF. The CDR3 bases are TGTGCCAGCAGCTTAGGGCTAGTTACAGATACGCAGTATTTT.

The V and J genes are TRBV5-4 and TRBJ1-6; TRBD1 aligns across 10 bases. V gave up 4 bases and J gave up 3 bases; unmatched junction bases: 4. Per the germline V gene, CDR1 is SGHNT and CDR2 is YYREEE (reference sequence). This CDR3 is built from 16 residues. The CDR3 coding sequence is TGTGCCAGCAGCCTCCGGGACAGGGGCTATAATTCACCCCTCCACTTT. Its protein is CASSLRDRGYNSPLHF.

This clone was counted between two and nine times. The V call is TRBV13, the J call TRBJ1-1, with unresolved D. The ends were cut back, 9 bases at V and 4 bases at J, with 15 bases in the middle. CDR3 size: 13 residues. Germline V gene lookup returns CDR1 PRHDT and CDR2 FYEKMQ (reference sequence). CDR3 region: CASQGLVGTEAFF. The CDR3 nucleotides read TGTGCCAGTCAAGGGCTGGTAGGCACTGAAGCTTTCTTT. The full variable domain, its missing parts supplied by reference TRBV13 and TRBJ1-1, is AAGVIQSPRHLIKEKRETATLKCYPIPRHDTVYWYQQGPGQDPQFLISFYEKMQSDKGSIPDRFSAQQFSDYHSELNMSSLELGDSALYFCASQGLVGTEAFFGQGTRLTVV.

The rearrangement uses TRBV6-5 and TRBJ1-2, with 7 bases lining up with TRBD1. The CDR3 is 16 residues long. The germline V gene has CDR1 MNHEY and CDR2 SVGAGI. With V trimmed by 4 bases and J by 0 bases, 8 bases remained unmatched. This chain's CDR3 is CASSLLRGLANYGYTF. The DNA of the CDR3 is TGTGCCAGCAGTTTGTTGAGGGGGCTGGCTAACTATGGCTACACCTTC.

The V call is TRBV6-1, the J call TRBJ1-1; D gene unclear. Trimming stripped 7 bases from V and 5 bases from J, with 14 bases between. CDR3 length: 13 residues. Germline CDR1 and CDR2: MNHNS and SASEGT. CDR3 nucleotide sequence: TGTGCCAGCACAATGTCGCTGGTGACTGAAGCTTTCTTT. This encodes CASTMSLVTEAFF.